These 5 T cell receptor beta chains came from one sample sequenced in a study of T cells after yellow fever vaccination. TCRdb reprocessed the 5' RACE reads via MiXCR and lists one record per CDR3 protein. Altogether around 73,000 distinct CDR3 sequences are present, just under 8% being singletons, with the ten largest covering about 40%. The material was CD8+ T cells sorted from PBMCs, obtained on the day of the yellow fever booster vaccination. The receptors originated from a man aged 25 to 40 who received the YFV17D yellow fever vaccine.

This clonotype was counted between two and nine times. The J gene is TRBJ1-1, the V gene TRBV6-2 or TRBV6-3; unclear D gene. The germline gives CDR1 MNHEY, CDR2 SVGEGT. The V gene lost 3 bases and the J gene lost 0 bases, with 8 bases spanning the gap. The CDR3 has 14 amino acids. CDR3 residues: CASSYDNMNTEAFF. CDR3 in DNA: TGTGCCAGCAGTTATGACAACATGAACACTGAAGCTTTCTTT.

There are a few counts of this clonotype. CDR3 nucleotide sequence: TGCAGTGCGAGGGGAAGGGACAGGGGAGACGAGCAGTACTTC. This gives the protein CSARGRDRGDEQYF. The chain links TRBV20-1 to TRBJ2-7; TRBD1 matches at 10 bases. The CDR3 is 14 residues long. The V segment lost 6 bases and the J segment 5 bases; nucleotides outside the gene matches: 10. Germline CDR1 is DFQATT and CDR2 is SNEGSKA (reference sequence).

CDR3 sequence reads: CASGSGWESGRSFNEQFF. The CDR3 nucleotides are TGTGCTAGTGGTTCTGGATGGGAGAGCGGTAGGAGTTTCAATGAGCAGTTCTTC. The chain couples TRBV12-5 to TRBJ2-1; perhaps TRBD2 as D (5 bases). This CDR3 spans 18 amino acids. The V and J ends lost 4 bases and 6 bases respectively, with 25 bases between them. Germline V CDR1 and CDR2: LGHNT, FRNRAP.

In this sample, this clonotype turned up a few times. The V and J genes are TRBV6-5 and TRBJ1-1; no reliable D call. The CDR3 loop spans 14 amino acids. Germline assignment: CDR1 MNHEY and CDR2 SVGAGI. V shed 0 bases and J shed 5 bases, with 10 bases lying between them. CDR3 DNA sequence: TGTGCCAGCAGTTACTCCCGAGGGCGGACTGAAGCTTTCTTT. Translating it yields CASSYSRGRTEAFF.

The CDR3 nucleotides are TGTGCCAGAAGCTTGGGGTTTGGAACATGTGAGCAGTTCTTC. Its translation: CARSLGFGTCEQFF. This chain links TRBV5-3 with TRBJ2-1; D not certain. TRBV5-3 is assigned to the ORF class and has an uncertain function. CDR3 length equals 14 residues. V was pared by 0 bases and J by 9 bases, with 13 bases between.